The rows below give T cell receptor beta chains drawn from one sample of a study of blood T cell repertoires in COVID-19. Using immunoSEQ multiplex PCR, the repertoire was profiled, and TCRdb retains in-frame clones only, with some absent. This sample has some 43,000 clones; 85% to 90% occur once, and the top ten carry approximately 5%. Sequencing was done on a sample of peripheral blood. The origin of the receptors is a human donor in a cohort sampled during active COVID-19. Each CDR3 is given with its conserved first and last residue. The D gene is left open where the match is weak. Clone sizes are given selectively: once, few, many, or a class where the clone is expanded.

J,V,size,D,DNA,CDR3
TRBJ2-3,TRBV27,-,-,TGTGCCAGCAGTTTAGGTGCGTACACAGATACGCAGTATTTT,CASSLGAYTDTQYF
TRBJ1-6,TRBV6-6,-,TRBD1,TGTGCCAGCAGTTCTACAGGGGAGGACAATTCACCCCTCCACTTT,CASSSTGEDNSPLHF
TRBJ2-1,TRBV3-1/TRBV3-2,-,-,TGTGCCAGCAGGGGGCGGGGAGGTCGGTACAATGAGCAGTTCTTC,CASRGRGGRYNEQFF
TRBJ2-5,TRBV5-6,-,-,TGTGCCAGCAGTCTGGCAGGGCTGGAGACCCAGTACTTC,CASSLAGLETQYF
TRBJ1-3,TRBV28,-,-,TGTGCCAGCAGTTCCCCTGACATTTTCTCTGGAAACACCATATATTTT,CASSSPDIFSGNTIYF
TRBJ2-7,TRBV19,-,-,TGTGCCAGTAGTTTCATACATGGAGATCCCTACGAGCAGTACTTC,CASSFIHGDPYEQYF
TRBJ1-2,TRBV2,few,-,TGTGCCAGCAGTGAGGGCAGTTCGAATGGCTACACCTTC,CASSEGSSNGYTF
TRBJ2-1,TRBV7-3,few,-,TGTGCCAGCAGCCAGGCCGAGAGCTCCTACAATGAGCAGTTCTTC,CASSQAESSYNEQFF
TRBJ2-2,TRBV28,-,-,TGTGCCAGCAGTCCTCCGGGACAATATACCGGGGAGCTGTTTTTT,CASSPPGQYTGELFF
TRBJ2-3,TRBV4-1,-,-,TGCGCCAGCAGCCAATTAGGGACTGCCTGGGATACGCAGTATTTT,CASSQLGTAWDTQYF
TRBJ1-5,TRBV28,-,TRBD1,TGTGCCAGCAGGTTACAGGGGGCGCAAAGTCAGCCCCAGCATTTT,CASRLQGAQSQPQHF
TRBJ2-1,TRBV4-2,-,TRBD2,TGTGCCAGCAGCCAAGCTCCGGGAAAGACTAGCGGGAGCCCTTCCTACAATGAGCAGTTCTTC,CASSQAPGKTSGSPSYNEQFF
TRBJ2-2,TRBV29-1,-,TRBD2,TGCAGCGTTACGGCGGGGGGCACCGGGGAGCTGTTTTTT,CSVTAGGTGELFF
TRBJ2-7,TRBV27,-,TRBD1,TGTGCCAGCAGTCCCGGGACAGGTAGCGCCTACGAGCAGTACTTC,CASSPGTGSAYEQYF
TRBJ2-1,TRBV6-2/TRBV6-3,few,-,TGTGCCAGCAGTTCCTTCAATGAGCAGTTCTTC,CASSSFNEQFF
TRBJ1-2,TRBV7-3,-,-,TGTGCCAGCAGCCCCACCCCCCAACTAGGAGGATCCTATGGCTACACCTTC,CASSPTPQLGGSYGYTF
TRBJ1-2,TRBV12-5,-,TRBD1,TGTGCTAGTGGCTCCGGACAGGGTGGCTATGGCTACACCTTC,CASGSGQGGYGYTF
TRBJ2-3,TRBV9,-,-,TGTGCCAGCAGCGTAGGGGCGGGTAGGGGCACAGATACGCAGTATTTT,CASSVGAGRGTDTQYF
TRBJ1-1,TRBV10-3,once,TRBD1,TGTGCCATCAGTGCAGACAGGGGGTACACTGAAGCTTTCTTT,CAISADRGYTEAFF
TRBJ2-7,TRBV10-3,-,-,TGTGCCATGAAAAGGGACACGGAGAACGAGCAGTACTTC,CAMKRDTENEQYF
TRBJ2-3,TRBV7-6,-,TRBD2,TGTGCCAGCAGCCCTAGCGGGAGGAGGTCACACAGGGGAGATACGCAGTATTTT,CASSPSGRRSHRGDTQYF
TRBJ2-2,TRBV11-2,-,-,TGTGCCAGCAGCTGGACCGGGACACTAAAGATGGGCACCGGGGAGCTGTTTTTT,CASSWTGTLKMGTGELFF
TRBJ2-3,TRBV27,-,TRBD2,TGTGCCAGCAGTTTCCAACTAGCGGGGGCAAGCACAGATACGCAGTATTTT,CASSFQLAGASTDTQYF
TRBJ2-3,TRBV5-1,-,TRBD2,TGCGCCAGCAGCTCGGGACTAGTTCGCACAGATACGCAGTATTTT,CASSSGLVRTDTQYF
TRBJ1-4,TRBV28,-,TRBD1,TGTGCCATTAAACAGGGGGCGAGTGAAAAACTGTTTTTT,CAIKQGASEKLFF
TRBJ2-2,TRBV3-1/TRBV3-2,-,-,TGTGCCAGCAGCCAGTACGGGGAGCTGTTTTTT,CASSQYGELFF
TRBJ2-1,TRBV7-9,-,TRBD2,TGTGCCAGCAGCTTCAAGCCCCTAGCGGGCAGCTCCTACAATGAGCAGTTCTTC,CASSFKPLAGSSYNEQFF
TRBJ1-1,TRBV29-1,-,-,TGCAGCGTTGGTATTCAGGAAGCTTTCTTT,CSVGIQEAFF
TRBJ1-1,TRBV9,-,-,TGTGCCAGCAGCGTAGCGGGGGGCGCGGTGAACACTGAAGCTTTCTTT,CASSVAGGAVNTEAFF
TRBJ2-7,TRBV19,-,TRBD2,TGTGCCAGTAGTAAGGGACTAGCGGGAGGTTTTCGTCCCAGCGAGCAGTACTTC,CASSKGLAGGFRPSEQYF
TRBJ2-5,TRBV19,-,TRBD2,TGTGCCAGTAGTAAAGGGCGGCGGGAGGTTGATGAGACCCAGTACTTC,CASSKGRREVDETQYF
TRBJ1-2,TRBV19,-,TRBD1,TGTGCCAGTAGTATCGAGACAGGGGTTCGGGGCTACACCTTC,CASSIETGVRGYTF
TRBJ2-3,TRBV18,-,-,TGTGCCAGCTCACCATCTCCCGTTAGCACAGATACGCAGTATTTT,CASSPSPVSTDTQYF
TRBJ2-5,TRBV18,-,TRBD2,TGTGCCAGCTCCCCCGGGACTAGCGAAGCGGAGACCCAGTACTTC,CASSPGTSEAETQYF
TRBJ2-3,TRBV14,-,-,TGTGCCAGCAGCCAAGAATGGCGGATACCCACAGATACGCAGTATTTT,CASSQEWRIPTDTQYF
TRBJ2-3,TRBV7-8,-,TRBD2,TGTGCCAGCAGCTTAGCGGTAGCGGGAGGACGGAGCACAGATACGCAGTATTTT,CASSLAVAGGRSTDTQYF
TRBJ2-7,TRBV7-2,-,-,TGTGCCAGCAGCTTAGCTAGTCAGGGTTCTGTCGAGCAGTACTTC,CASSLASQGSVEQYF
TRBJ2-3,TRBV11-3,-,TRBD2,TGTGCCAGCAGCGCCGGGACTAGCGGTCACACTAGCACAGATACGCAGTATTTT,CASSAGTSGHTSTDTQYF
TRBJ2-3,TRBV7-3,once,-,TGTGCCAGCAGCTTACGGAAGGGGCAAGATACGCAGTATTTT,CASSLRKGQDTQYF
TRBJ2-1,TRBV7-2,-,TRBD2,TGTGCCAGCAGCTTAACTAGCGGGGCCTACAATGAGCAGTTCTTC,CASSLTSGAYNEQFF
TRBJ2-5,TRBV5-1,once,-,TGCGCCAGCAGCTCGAAGGGGGACATGAGGAGGGAGACCCAGTACTTC,CASSSKGDMRRETQYF
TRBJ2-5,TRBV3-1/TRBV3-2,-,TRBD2,TGTGCCATCTCGACTAGCGGGAGAGGAGAGACCCAGTACTTC,CAISTSGRGETQYF
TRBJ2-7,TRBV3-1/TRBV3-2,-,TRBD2,TGTGCCAGCAGCCTAGCGGGAGGGCCGAAAGGGGGGACCTACGAGCAGTACTTC,CASSLAGGPKGGTYEQYF
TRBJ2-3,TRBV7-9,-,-,TGTGCCAGCCTAGAACCAGATACGCAGTATTTT,CASLEPDTQYF
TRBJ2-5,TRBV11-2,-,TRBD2,TGTGCCAGCAGCCTCAGGACTAGCGCCCTACAAGAGACCCAGTACTTC,CASSLRTSALQETQYF
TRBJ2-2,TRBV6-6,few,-,TGTGCCAGCAGTACGACTAGTAGGGGCACCGGGGAGCTGTTTTTT,CASSTTSRGTGELFF
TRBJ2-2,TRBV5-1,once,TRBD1,TGCGCCAGCAGCCGGACAGGGGGCGACACCGGGGAGCTGTTTTTT,CASSRTGGDTGELFF
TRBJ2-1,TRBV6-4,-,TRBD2,TGTGCCAGCAGTGACGTAGCGGGGAAATACAATGAGCAGTTCTTC,CASSDVAGKYNEQFF
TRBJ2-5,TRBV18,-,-,TGTGCCAGCTCACCGGGACTGTCTCAAGAGACCCAGTACTTC,CASSPGLSQETQYF
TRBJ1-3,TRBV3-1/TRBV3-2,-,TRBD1,TGTGCCAGCAGCCAAACACGGACAGGTTTAGGAAACACCATATATTTT,CASSQTRTGLGNTIYF
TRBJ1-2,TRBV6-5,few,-,TGTGCCAGCAGGGGGGGAGGCTATGGCTACACCTTC,CASRGGGYGYTF
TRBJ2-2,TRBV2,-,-,TGTGCCAGCAGTGAAGCGAGCAAGTTGAGCCTTTATAAGGGGCTTTTTACCGGGGAGCTGTTTTTT,CASSEASKLSLYKGLFTGELFF
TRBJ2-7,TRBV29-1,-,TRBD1,TGCAGCGGAGGGACAGGTTCCTACGAGCAGTACTTC,CSGGTGSYEQYF
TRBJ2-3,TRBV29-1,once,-,TGCAGCGCGTGTCTTGGGTTATTGTCGGGAACGCAGTATTTT,CSACLGLLSGTQYF
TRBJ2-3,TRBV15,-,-,TGTGCCACCAGCAGCACCGTTGGCTCCACAGATACGCAGTATTTT,CATSSTVGSTDTQYF